The TCR beta chain under discussion was sequenced for a study of OX40 agonist ivuxolimab in advanced cancers. Study results and caveats: Expanded clones tended on average to be more numerous among CD8+ T cells than CD4+.

Concerning this clone itself: The antigen is not known.

Germline lookup yields CDR1 SNHLY and CDR2 FYNNEI. The CDR3 spans 18 residues. J lost 5 bases, V lost 8 bases, and 17 bases had no gene match. The data were produced by immunoSEQ multiplex PCR, yet TCRdb's version contains in-frame clones alone and is incomplete. The sample contains roughly 79,000 clones, approximately 80% of which appear only once. The clonotype was recovered from an adult with an advanced solid tumor such as melanoma, head and neck, liver or kidney cancer. This material consisted of CD4+ or CD8+ T cells sorted from blood, taken in a trial of the OX40 agonist ivuxolimab. J is TRBJ2-7 and V is TRBV2, with 14 bases identical to TRBD2. The DNA of the CDR3 is TGTGCCAGCGAGAGCCGACTAGCGGGGGGGCCTGGGAGTGACGAGCAGTACTTC. Its translation: CASESRLAGGPGSDEQYF.